These 9 T cell receptor beta chains originate from one sample sequenced in a study of immune cell composition in non-small cell lung cancer. Clones were read by immunoSEQ multiplex PCR, and TCRdb kept only the in-frame ones, dropping some. The repertoire holds 4,500 to 6,000 clones, with over 60% as singletons. Normal lung was taken at the farthest possible site, at least 3 cm from tumour. Specimen: non-adjacent lung tissue. The receptors were gathered from a human donor with non-small cell lung cancer.

This rearrangement joins TRBV9 to TRBJ2-3; 8 bases map to TRBD2. The CDR3 runs 16 residues. The germline V gene encodes CDR1 SGDLS and CDR2 YYNGEE. V shed 3 bases and J 2 bases; nucleotides not matched to a gene: 8. CDR3 sequence: CASSGKLAEHTDTQYF. CDR3 DNA sequence: TGTGCCAGCAGCGGGAAACTAGCGGAGCACACAGATACGCAGTATTTT.

The chain has TRBV9 and TRBJ1-2; D perhaps matches TRBD1 (5 bases). The V and J ends lost 1 base and 8 bases respectively, with 15 bases between them. Per the germline V gene, CDR1 is SGDLS and CDR2 is YYNGEE. There are 14 residues in the CDR3. CDR3 amino acids: CASSVRSDGGGYTF. CDR3 nucleotides: TGTGCCAGCAGCGTAAGATCCGACGGGGGGGGCTACACCTTC.

The chain links TRBV14 to TRBJ1-6, with D tentatively TRBD1 (5 bases). Trimming took off 5 bases at V and 8 bases at J, with 19 bases between the two ends. This CDR3 is built from 16 residues. CDR1 SGHDN and CDR2 FVKESK come from the germline V gene. CDR3 bases: TGTGCCAGCAGCTCCGCCGCAGGGAATAAGGATTCACCCCTCCACTTT. This sequence encodes CASSSAAGNKDSPLHF.

The chain has TRBV7-9 and TRBJ1-2; TRBD1 aligns across 9 bases. The CDR3 is 16 residues long. The J segment lost 4 bases and the V segment lost 3 bases, leaving 9 bases of the junction unmatched. The germline CDR1 and CDR2 sequences are SEHNR and FQNEAQ (reference sequence). The CDR3 protein is CASSFPGTGWAYGYTF. CDR3 coding DNA: TGTGCCAGCAGCTTTCCAGGGACAGGGTGGGCCTATGGCTACACCTTC.

V usage is TRBV5-1 and J usage is TRBJ2-2; tentative D call: TRBD2 (6 bases). The CDR3 spans 15 residues. CDR1 and CDR2 from the germline V gene are SGHRS and YFSETQ. V was trimmed by 4 bases and J by 0 bases, leaving 10 bases between them. CDR3 residues: CASSTGTSNTGELFF. The DNA for the CDR3 is TGCGCCAGCAGCACCGGGACTTCGAACACCGGGGAGCTGTTTTTT.

The table lists this clone with a few counts. This chain joins TRBV27 and TRBJ2-5; 8 bases fit TRBD1. V lost 5 bases, J lost 5 bases, and 13 bases stayed unmatched. The CDR3 sequence is 16 residues long. Germline values: CDR1 MNHEY, CDR2 SMNVEV (reference sequence). CDR3 sequence reads: CASSGDDRGTVETQYF. The CDR3 DNA follows: TGTGCCAGCAGTGGGGATGACAGGGGAACGGTGGAGACCCAGTACTTC.

The chain uses TRBV15 and TRBJ2-7; D is undetermined. This CDR3 comprises 15 residues. The germline gives CDR1 LNHNV, CDR2 YYDKDF (reference sequence). V gave up 0 bases and J gave up 0 bases, with 9 bases separating them. This chain's CDR3 is CATSRDLGGSYEQYF. The CDR3 nucleotides read TGTGCCACCAGCAGAGATCTCGGCGGCTCCTACGAGCAGTACTTC.

J is TRBJ2-7 and V is TRBV4-2; D might be TRBD2 (7 bases). Trimming removed 0 bases at V and 0 bases at J, with 12 bases between. The CDR3 is made up of 16 amino acids. The germline gives CDR1 LGHNA, CDR2 YNFKEQ. In DNA, the CDR3 is TGTGCCAGCAGCCAAGATCCCGGGGGGCTCTCCTACGAGCAGTACTTC. It translates to CASSQDPGGLSYEQYF.

This chain joins TRBV5-8 and TRBJ2-2; TRBD2 is a possible D gene (5 bases). The CDR3 has 14 residues. Looked up from germline, CDR1 is SGHTS and CDR2 is YDEGEE. V dropped 6 bases and J dropped 5 bases, with 14 bases sitting between them. CDR3 residues: CASTRTLRTGELFF. CDR3 DNA sequence: TGTGCCAGCACTAGGACTTTGAGGACCGGGGAGCTGTTTTTT.